These 11 T cell receptor beta chains originate from one sample sequenced in a study of Graves' ophthalmopathy and Graves' hyperthyroidism. Amplification of the TCR beta CDR3 regions used RNA transcripts (as template). An initial RT-PCR round employing HTBI primers preceded a second-round multiplex PCR. TCRdb called the multiplex PCR reads again in MiXCR, with one record for every CDR3 protein. The sample has under 60,000 distinct CDR3 sequences; less than 55% are singletons. The sample was peripheral blood. The receptors derive from an adult woman with Graves' ophthalmopathy.

To note about this clonotype: Its ends do not fully match the called genes, so a read error is possible. The chain couples TRBV29-1 to TRBJ2-7, with 9 bases aligning to TRBD2. The germline gives CDR1 SQVTM, CDR2 ANQGSEA. The CDR3 runs 14 residues. Here the CDR3 reads CGVALGLAVNEQYF. In DNA, the CDR3 is TGCGGCGTTGCTTTGGGACTAGCTGTAAACGAGCAGTACTTC.

The table lists this clonotype with many counts. The chain couples TRBV4-3 to TRBJ2-7; 10 nucleotides match TRBD2. With V trimmed by 1 base and J by 5 bases, 11 bases remained unmatched. Germline-derived CDR1 and CDR2 are LGHNA and YSLEER. This CDR3 contains 17 residues. The CDR3 coding sequence is TGCGCCAGCAGCCAAGGATCTAGCGGGAGAAATACCCACGAGCAGTACTTC. Protein sequence: CASSQGSSGRNTHEQYF.

There are many counts of this clonotype. The V and J genes are TRBV14 and TRBJ2-1, with D tentatively TRBD2 (6 bases). This CDR3 contains 15 residues. The germline V gene encodes CDR1 SGHDN and CDR2 FVKESK. The ends were cut back, 6 bases at V and 0 bases at J, with 12 bases in the middle. DNA for the CDR3: TGTGCCAGCAGTCAGGGAGGTATCTCCTACAATGAGCAGTTCTTC. It yields the protein CASSQGGISYNEQFF.

As for this clonotype: This may arise from a read error, as a much more abundant clone is one base away. Because the CDR3's place on the DNA is in doubt, the DNA is left out and the CDR3 is given as listed by TCRdb. The V gene is TRBV12-2, the J gene TRBJ2-7; TRBD1 is the table's D call, not checked against the DNA. TRBV12-2 is annotated as a pseudogene. The CDR3 spans 16 residues, counting both ends. Here the CDR3 reads CASRSPYRAYSCEQHF.

This clonotype was seen more than once but under ten times. The rearrangement joins TRBV7-2 to TRBJ2-7; the match to TRBD2 covers 7 bases. Losses at the gene ends were 3 bases for V and 2 bases for J; bases not matched to a gene: 4. The CDR3 runs 14 residues. CDR1 and CDR2 (germline): SGHTA, FQGNSA. DNA for the CDR3: TGTGCCAGCAGCTTGGCGGGAGTGGCCTACGAGCAGTACTTC. It specifies CASSLAGVAYEQYF.

For the CDR3, the DNA is TGTGCTAGCCCGCTCTCCAGTGGGACCCAGTACTTC. Translation gives CASPLSSGTQYF. The chain combines TRBV2 with TRBJ2-5, with D hard to call. Germline V lookup: CDR1 SNHLY, CDR2 FYNNEI. The CDR3 sequence is 12 residues long.

As for this clonotype: No conserved phenylalanine or tryptophan is present at the end of the CDR3, so a read error is the likely explanation. The limits of the CDR3 on the DNA are not certain, so only TCRdb's listed CDR3 is given. The chain carries TRBV5-1 and TRBJ2-5. Termini included, the CDR3 measures 8 amino acids. Germline values: CDR1 SGHRS, CDR2 YFSETQ. CDR3 region: CASSLGVD.

V and J are TRBV10-3 and TRBJ1-1; 9 bases agree with TRBD1. The CDR3 consists of 13 residues. Germline-derived CDR1 and CDR2 are ENHRY and SYGVKD. Losses at the gene ends were 5 bases for V and 7 bases for J; bases not matched to a gene: 5. This CDR3 is CAISTGQGFEAFF. The CDR3 DNA is TGTGCCATCAGTACCGGACAGGGGTTTGAAGCTTTCTTT.

The J gene is TRBJ2-7, the V gene TRBV10-3; D is perhaps TRBD1 or TRBD2 (5 bases each). Germline-derived CDR1 and CDR2 are ENHRY and SYGVKD. The CDR3 contains 12 residues. V was shortened by 8 bases and J by 3 bases, with 11 bases between the two germline ends. The CDR3 loop is CAIGDAGYEQYF. The CDR3 DNA reads as TGTGCCATCGGGGACGCCGGCTACGAGCAGTACTTC.

This clonotype was picked up many times. The chain uses TRBV2 and TRBJ2-7, with D uncertain. V was cut by 7 bases and J by 0 bases, with 10 bases left in between. The CDR3 runs to 13 residues. Germline V gene sequence: CDR1 SNHLY, CDR2 FYNNEI. The CDR3 DNA follows: TGTGCCAGCATCTACGATTACTCCTACGAGCAGTACTTC. As protein: CASIYDYSYEQYF.

This clonotype has at least ten counts. This rearrangement joins TRBV11-3 to TRBJ2-1, with 9 bases fitting TRBD1. The CDR3 contains 15 residues. Looked up from germline, CDR1 is SGHNT and CDR2 is YENEEA. Trimming cost V 5 bases and J 1 base; bases outside gene matches: 3. The CDR3 protein is CASSAGQGSYNEQFF. The CDR3 DNA follows: TGTGCCAGCAGCGCGGGACAGGGATCCTACAATGAGCAGTTCTTC.